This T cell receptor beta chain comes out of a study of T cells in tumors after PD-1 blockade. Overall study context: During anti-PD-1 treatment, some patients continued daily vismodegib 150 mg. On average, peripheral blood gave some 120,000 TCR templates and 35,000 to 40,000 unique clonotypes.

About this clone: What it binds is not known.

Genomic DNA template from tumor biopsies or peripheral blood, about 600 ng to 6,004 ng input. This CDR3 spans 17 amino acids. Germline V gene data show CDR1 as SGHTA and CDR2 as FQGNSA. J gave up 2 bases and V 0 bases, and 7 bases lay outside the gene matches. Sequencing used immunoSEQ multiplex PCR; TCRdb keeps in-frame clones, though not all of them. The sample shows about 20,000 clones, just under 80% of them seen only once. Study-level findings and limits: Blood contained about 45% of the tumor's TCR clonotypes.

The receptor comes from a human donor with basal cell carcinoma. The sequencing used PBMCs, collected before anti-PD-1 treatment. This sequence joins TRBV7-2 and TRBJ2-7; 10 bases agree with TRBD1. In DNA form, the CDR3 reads TGTGCCAGCAGCTTAGCGAGCGGGACAGGGGTCCCCTACGAGCAGTACTTC. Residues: CASSLASGTGVPYEQYF.